This T cell receptor beta chain emerged from a study of cytomegalovirus exposure and HLA in healthy donors (dated by TCRdb to the late 2010s). A note on the overall study: In an earlier analysis of fewer than 750 of the donors, 250 to 350 Gb of sequence data and just under 120 million unique TCR beta sequences from 150 million to 200 million T cells were reported. An early release that covered about 600 HLA-typed donors contained around 300 gigabases of sequencing data and 65 million to 100 million unique TCR sequences. Among the roughly 390 genotyped donors, more than 70% belonged to the genetic ancestry cluster associated with self-reported Caucasian donors. The study was designed to test whether signatures of past pathogen exposure could be identified by cataloging public T cell receptors. The study used immunosequencing to profile the T cell repertoires of under 700 subjects and linked those repertoires to cytomegalovirus serostatus. Besides the first cohort of hundreds of subjects, a separate validation cohort made up of roughly 130 different subjects was used. To predict cytomegalovirus infection status, the study brought together high-throughput TCR immunosequencing, statistical association of individual TCRs with disease status, and machine learning. In a later analysis, previously published TCR beta repertoires from hundreds of donors were re-analyzed and high-resolution HLA genotyping was added so that TCR occurrence patterns could be studied. In the later analysis, no new phenotypic data were used to find candidate immune exposures; instead, reliance was placed on TCR beta sequences and their occurrence across donors. An earlier analysis of around 580 of the donors used high-throughput TCR beta sequencing to judge whether each TCR beta V gene segment behaved as functional or pseudogenic. Donor age, sex, ethnicity and CMV serostatus were collected together with the repertoire data. A later genetic analysis took genome-wide SNP genotypes for about three fifths of the roughly 670 donors and used that subset as a discovery cohort. All discovery cohort repertoires had been generated on a single sequencing platform. HLA typing covered class I and class II loci at four-digit resolution. The number of donors typed differed by locus, with 629-630 for A, B, C, DRB1 and DQB1, 522 for DQA1, 600 to 610 for DPA1, and around 450 for DPB1. Several DR-DQ haplotypes were handled as single units for association and clustering because linkage in the cohort was strong. On average, about 200,000 unique TCR beta nucleotide sequences were sequenced per donor among some 420 genotyped donors of the cohort, with about 19% of those sequences being non-productive. Study-wide conclusions, independent of this receptor: In a later analysis, HLA-associated TCR beta chains showed more clonal expansion and lower generation probabilities than non-associated chains that were equally common. According to a later analysis, parvovirus B19, influenza, CMV and Epstein-Barr virus appeared linked to several top co-occurrence clusters. Because some donors lacked HLA typing at each locus, the association tests relied only on the typed subset. A later genetic analysis associated a missense DCLRE1C variant with V-gene and J-gene trimming of TCR beta chains, and an independent cohort replicated the association. A group of highly shared sequence variants was considered likely to be a technical artifact of the sequencing pipeline. In both the original and validation cohorts, the classifier was reported to diagnose cytomegalovirus status with high specificity and sensitivity. This cohort had only TCR beta chains sequenced, and the lack of alpha or paired-chain data limited which features could be detected. Assigning TCR associations to individual alleles was difficult when HLA alleles, especially DR and DQ, strongly co-occurred. In vitro tests confirmed that a few of the cytomegalovirus-associated TCR beta chains recognize cytomegalovirus antigens. Across donors, most TCR sequences were observed very rarely, whereas some public TCRs were present in many individuals. The study listed 150 to 200 TCR beta chains as associated with cytomegalovirus. A later analysis found that TCR association rates varied across HLA loci, with DRB1 alleles showing the most associated TCRs and HLA-C alleles the fewest. For the cohort, immune exposure information was limited to CMV serostatus. In a later analysis, most CMV-associated TCR beta chains were found to appear HLA-restricted, with HLA associations seemingly driven largely by CMV exposure. Presence/absence analyses assumed roughly uniform sequencing depth across donors, an assumption that may not hold. Correlated functional status among segregating V segments might reflect linkage disequilibrium, but an unknown experimental factor could not be ruled out. Because counts were too low, some 16 rarely observed V segments, including chromosome 9 orphons, were excluded from the earlier analysis of a few hundred of the donors. Specific HLA alleles were associated with around 18,000 TCR beta sequences at a false discovery rate of 0.05 in a later analysis. An earlier analysis of approximately 540 of the donors showed that most TCR beta V segments appeared in productive rearrangements either about 87% or about 30% of the time, which broadly matched IMGT annotations. The 87-base-pair reads could not distinguish some IMGT-functional V segments, including TRBV6-2 and TRBV6-3, so those segments were excluded. It was suggested by the authors that the approach could potentially be generalized to other disease states and immunological phenotypes. In a later genetic analysis, fewer N-insertions in productive TCRs were reported among donors in an Asian-associated ancestry cluster than the roughly 700-donor mean. A further reported finding was that TCR beta sequences accurately predicted the HLA-A and HLA-B alleles for most subjects in the first cohort.

The protocol used for the library was the immunoSEQ multiplex PCR assay. For the multiplex PCR, a mixture combining 60 forward primers for TCR Vbeta segments and 13 reverse primers for TCR Jbeta segments was used. The CDR3 region of rearranged TCR beta genes was amplified from genomic DNA with a multiplex PCR assay. Amplified TCR beta libraries were sequenced as 87-base-pair reads on the Illumina HiSeq System. Regarding the original processing steps: In a later analysis, some 80 million unique TCR beta chains were counted across the 500 to 700 repertoires, and around 10 million of these chains were shared by at least two donors. To remove PCR and sequencing errors, raw reads were error-corrected and collapsed into unique sequences using a nearest-neighbor algorithm that merged closely related sequences. CDR3 sequences were aligned to IMGT reference sequences to assign V, D and J gene segments. For a sequence to be retained, a match of at least six nucleotides to both a V gene segment and a J gene segment was required. A rearrangement was called productive if the CDR3 had no stop codons and remained in frame with V and J, and every other rearrangement was called non-productive. CDR3 was defined according to IMGT convention as the region running from the second conserved V-encoded cysteine to the conserved J-encoded phenylalanine. The earlier analysis of about 610 of the donors excluded any sequence lacking an unambiguous match to a single V gene segment. In an earlier analysis of roughly 600 of the donors, a V segment was called functional when productive rearrangements were above 56.7%, and segregating when the standard deviation between donors exceeded 5%. A statistical classification framework was developed to diagnose cytomegalovirus status using the catalog of TCR beta chain sequences. A later analysis assigned V and J genes by comparing TCR nucleotide sequences with IMGT/GENE-DB human TR gene sequences. The TCRdist pipeline was used in a later analysis to assign CDR3 sequences and most-parsimonious VDJ recombination scenarios. A later analysis defined each TCR beta chain by its CDR3 amino acid sequence plus V-gene family, and excluded reads lacking a unique V-gene family. As a way to deal with suspected cross-contamination and a sequencing artifact, a later analysis dropped under 600 nucleotide sequences that were highly shared and had low generation probability. For each public chain, a later analysis derived a clonal expansion index from normalized ranks of inferred template counts within each repertoire. In a later analysis, generation probabilities were computed using a VDJ recombination model fitted to out-of-frame rearrangements, and the results were checked against IGoR. Hypergeometric tests were used in a later analysis to score TCR-TCR, TCR-HLA and TCR-CMV co-occurrence, with a repertoire-size bias correction applied to the TCR pairs. False discovery rates were estimated in a later analysis by permuting HLA or CMV assignments 20 times. In a later analysis, co-occurring TCRs were grouped using DBSCAN, and TCRdist sequence similarity was added for clustering within HLA-allele-positive subsets. Repertoires with fewer than 30,000 or more than 120,000 public chains were left out of co-occurrence clustering, as were about 5 repertoires with anomalous nucleotide sharing. In its TCRdb copy, this immuneACCESS table keeps in-frame sequences only and misses some clones. Where compared with another copy, unresolved V genes explain less than half of these, and the others have no known cause. The V and J calls and the clone size are those of that table, but D and trimming were determined from the DNA. The sample has 100,000 to 150,000 clones on record, 55% to 75% of them singletons. The ten top clones hold around 2.6% of the sample.

Worth noting for this clone: No antigen is known for it. Base-call qualities are not available, and no considerably larger clone is one nucleotide away.

The cohort comprised approximately 700 healthy bone marrow donors. All cohort members were sampled while nominally healthy, although unrecorded immune exposures were likely present. CMV serostatus was recorded as positive for 250 to 300 and negative for about 50% of the roughly 700 cohort members, whereas no CMV serostatus was recorded for the donor in question. Each donor provided a peripheral blood sample, and peripheral blood mononuclear cells were used for TCR beta sequencing. The Qiagen DNeasy Blood Extraction Kit was used to extract genomic DNA from the blood cell samples. Looking up the germline V gene (reference sequence) yields CDR1 SEHNR and CDR2 FQNEAQ. The CDR3 goes from the cysteine to the phenylalanine over 16 residues. CDR3 DNA is the only sequence kept; it has 48 bases, read in frame from the first base. Compared with germline, V lacks 5 bases and J lacks 4 bases; bases without a gene match: 13.

The sequenced sample was PBMCs. The sequence links TRBV7-9 to TRBJ1-1; 7 bases in between match TRBD1. The sequence was obtained from a human donor in good health. The encoded CDR3 is CASSTRTGELGTEAFF. The nucleotides are TGTGCCAGCAGCACCCGGACAGGCGAGTTAGGCACTGAAGCTTTCTTT.